Sequencing of this T cell receptor beta chain was carried out in a study of blood T cell repertoires in COVID-19. Germline-derived CDR1 and CDR2 are SGHAT and FQNNGV. The ends were cut back, 5 bases at V and 7 bases at J, with 17 bases in the middle. The CDR3 length is 15 residues. Patients at the Seattle site were enrolled during active infection and followed longitudinally. In the source study's methods: Reference gene primer amplification yielded estimated nucleated cell counts. The table came from immunoSEQ multiplex PCR; TCRdb's copy has only in-frame clones and leaves some out. V, J and clone size are taken as reported in that table, and D and trimming were inferred from the DNA itself. The data contain around 210,000 clones, around 85% of them seen just once; the ten biggest clones take up approximately 0.97%.

The chain links TRBV11-2 to TRBJ2-2; D possibly corresponds to TRBD1 (5 bases). Sequencing input: peripheral blood. The receptor was derived from a man aged 55-75 years with COVID-19, enrolled during active disease. CDR3 region: CASSPSGNFGGELFF. The CDR3 DNA sequence: TGTGCCAGCAGCCCCTCAGGGAATTTCGGCGGGGAGCTGTTTTTT.